The 24 T cell receptor beta chains below all came from one sample that was sequenced in a study of blood T cell repertoires in COVID-19. The method was immunoSEQ multiplex PCR; TCRdb's version includes in-frame clones alone and lacks a portion of them. The data show approximately 97,000 clones, 70% to 85% seen once. The sample was peripheral blood. Receptors originate from a human donor in a cohort sampled during active COVID-19.

This clone was recorded a few times. This chain links TRBV9 with TRBJ2-3; 9 bases fit TRBD1. This CDR3 is 16 amino acids long. V gave up 4 bases and J gave up 0 bases; unmatched junction bases: 6. From germline, CDR1 is SGDLS and CDR2 YYNGEE. CDR3 amino acids: CASSYKDRGSTDTQYF. The CDR3 nucleotides read TGTGCCAGCAGCTATAAGGACAGGGGAAGCACAGATACGCAGTATTTT.

The CDR3 here is CASSSGQGGSREQYF. The CDR3 coding sequence is TGTGCCAGCAGCTCCGGACAGGGTGGATCCAGAGAGCAGTACTTC. This chain links TRBV7-2 with TRBJ2-7, with 8 bases lining up with TRBD1. Unmatched junction bases numbered 12, after V lost 4 bases and J lost 7 bases. The CDR3 runs to 15 residues. Germline-derived CDR1 and CDR2 are SGHTA and FQGNSA.

The chain is built from TRBV28 and TRBJ1-2; D ambiguous. From germline, CDR1 is MDHEN and CDR2 SYDVKM. V was clipped by 2 bases and J by 7 bases, with 14 bases between them. The CDR3 loop spans 14 amino acids. The CDR3 protein is CASSLPQQRGGYTF. CDR3 bases: TGTGCCAGCAGTTTACCCCAGCAGCGGGGTGGCTACACCTTC.

The chain has TRBV5-3 and TRBJ2-7; D is undetermined. TRBV5-3 is an open reading frame whose function is uncertain. Trimming cost V 4 bases and J 8 bases, with 4 bases left between them. This CDR3 contains 9 residues. The CDR3 is CARSQKQYF. The CDR3 nucleotides are TGTGCCAGAAGCCAGAAGCAGTACTTC.

The chain joins TRBV10-3 to TRBJ2-7; 8 bases align to TRBD1. There are 15 residues in the CDR3. Germline V CDR1 and CDR2: ENHRY, SYGVKD. V gave up 4 bases and J gave up 2 bases; unmatched junction bases: 7. The CDR3 loop reads CAISAAPTGAYEQYF. The CDR3 region has the DNA TGTGCCATCAGTGCAGCCCCGACAGGGGCCTACGAGCAGTACTTC.

The rearrangement links TRBV6-5 to TRBJ2-2; D is perhaps TRBD1 (5 bases). The germline gives CDR1 MNHEY, CDR2 SVGAGI. V gave up 8 bases and J gave up 1 base, with 14 bases separating them. The CDR3 is 15 residues long. The CDR3, as DNA: TGTGCCAGCTCCGGGTGGGGCTGGAACACCGGGGAGCTGTTTTTT. Its translation: CASSGWGWNTGELFF.

The V call is TRBV10-3, the J call TRBJ1-2, with D possibly being TRBD1 (6 bases). CDR3 length: 16 residues. The germline CDR1 and CDR2 sequences are ENHRY and SYGVKD. The V and J ends lost 7 bases and 1 base respectively, with 19 bases between them. The CDR3 DNA follows: TGTGCCATCATGGTACAGGGAGAAGGGGGTAACTATGGCTACACCTTC. Translation: CAIMVQGEGGNYGYTF.

The chain couples TRBV30 to TRBJ1-4; possible D gene TRBD1, 6 bases. The CDR3 runs to 14 residues. Deletions cut 4 bases from V and 1 base from J, with 10 bases between. Germline loops: CDR1 GTSNPN, CDR2 SVGIG (reference sequence). DNA of the CDR3: TGTGCCTGGACCGACAGGAAAACTAATGAAAAACTGTTTTTT. As protein: CAWTDRKTNEKLFF.

This sequence joins TRBV27 and TRBJ2-5; D unclear. The germline V and J ends were trimmed by 3 bases and 7 bases, with 24 bases remaining between them. The CDR3 consists of 17 residues. The germline gives CDR1 MNHEY, CDR2 SMNVEV (reference sequence). The CDR3 nucleotides are TGTGCCAGCAGTTTTCACCCGAGGTCCAGCGAAGTGGGGACCCAGTACTTC. Translating it yields CASSFHPRSSEVGTQYF.

The genes are TRBV6-2 or TRBV6-3 and TRBJ2-1, with TRBD2 matching 7 bases. Germline V gene sequence: CDR1 MNHEY, CDR2 SVGEGT. There are 12 residues in the CDR3. J gave up 8 bases and V 6 bases, and 4 bases lay outside the gene matches. This CDR3 reads CASSRLAHEQFF. In DNA form, the CDR3 reads TGTGCCAGCAGCAGACTAGCCCATGAGCAGTTCTTC.

In nucleotides, the CDR3 is TGTGCCAGCAGTTACTCCCAGGCCAGCCTGAACACTGAAGCTTTCTTT. This translates into CASSYSQASLNTEAFF. The chain recombines TRBV6-2 or TRBV6-3 with TRBJ1-1; D unresolved. The CDR3 length is 16 residues. V lost 0 bases, J lost 0 bases, and 11 bases lay in between. Looked up from germline, CDR1 is MNHEY and CDR2 is SVGEGT.

The genes are TRBV30 and TRBJ1-5; D remains unclear. The ends were cut back, 2 bases at V and 2 bases at J, with 4 bases in the middle. In germline, CDR1 is GTSNPN, CDR2 SVGIG (reference sequence). The CDR3 length is 12 residues. CDR3 sequence: CAWSRGNQPQHF. The CDR3 DNA reads as TGTGCCTGGAGTCGAGGCAATCAGCCCCAGCATTTT. Full variable domain (rest looked up from reference TRBV30 and TRBJ1-5): SQTIHQWPATLVQPVGSPLSLECTVEGTSNPNLYWYRQAAGRGLQLLFYSVGIGQISSEVPQNLSASRPQDRQFILSSKKLLLSDSGFYLCAWSRGNQPQHFGDGTRLSIL.

This chain uses TRBV4-2 with TRBJ2-2, with D perhaps TRBD1 (6 bases). In germline, CDR1 is LGHNA, CDR2 YNFKEQ. V dropped 4 bases and J dropped 7 bases, with 19 bases sitting between them. This CDR3 comprises 16 residues. The CDR3 sequence is CASSPSSGARNGELFF. CDR3 DNA sequence: TGTGCCAGCAGCCCCTCTTCAGGGGCGCGAAACGGGGAGCTGTTTTTT.

The chain couples TRBV7-2 to TRBJ1-1; D gene uncertain. V lost 3 bases and J 2 bases, leaving 10 bases between the germline ends. Germline V gene lookup returns CDR1 SGHTA and CDR2 FQGNSA. This CDR3 is 14 amino acids long. In DNA, the CDR3 is TGTGCCAGCAGCTTCGGTGGAGGAAACACTGAAGCTTTCTTT. Protein product: CASSFGGGNTEAFF.

The chain employs TRBV19 and TRBJ1-4, with TRBD1 matching over 8 bases. Germline V gene sequence: CDR1 LNHDA, CDR2 SQIVND (reference sequence). The CDR3 is 15 residues long. The V segment lost 4 bases and the J segment 4 bases; nucleotides outside the gene matches: 5. For the CDR3, the DNA is TGTGCCAGTAGTAACCAGGGGGCCGATAATGAAAAACTGTTTTTT. Translation gives CASSNQGADNEKLFF.

The CDR3, as DNA: TGTGCCAGCAGTGAATTGGCCAAAGAGACCCAGTACTTC. Amino acids: CASSELAKETQYF. The genes are TRBV6-1 and TRBJ2-5; the D is unclear. This CDR3 spans 13 amino acids. CDR1 is MNHNS, CDR2 SASEGT, per germline. Trimming shortened V by 2 bases and J by 3 bases, and 7 bases separated the two germline ends.

This clone was found once. J is TRBJ2-3 and V is TRBV9, with TRBD2 matching over 10 bases. Germline V gene data show CDR1 as SGDLS and CDR2 as YYNGEE. The CDR3 covers 18 residues. The ends lost 4 bases at V and 0 bases at J; junction bases unmatched: 11. CDR3 bases: TGTGCCAGCAGCCTTTCAGGAGGTAGCGGGGGGAGCACAGATACGCAGTATTTT. Amino acid sequence: CASSLSGGSGGSTDTQYF.

The rearrangement uses TRBV5-6 and TRBJ1-6, with a possible D match to TRBD1 (5 bases). Germline assignment: CDR1 SGHDT and CDR2 YYEEEE. The CDR3 spans 15 residues. V was shortened by 1 base and J by 8 bases, with 13 bases between the two germline ends. The CDR3, as DNA: TGTGCCAGCAGCTTGCCGACAGATTACTATTCACCCCTCCACTTT. Encoded protein: CASSLPTDYYSPLHF.

The J gene is TRBJ1-1, the V gene TRBV7-9, with TRBD1 matching over 7 bases. Germline V gene lookup returns CDR1 SEHNR and CDR2 FQNEAQ (reference sequence). V shed 10 bases, J shed 5 bases, and the junction held 10 bases outside the gene matches. CDR3 length: 13 residues. The DNA for the CDR3 is TGTGCCATCCCCGGACAGGCGGGTACTGAAGCTTTCTTT. It yields the protein CAIPGQAGTEAFF.

The CDR3 region has the DNA TGTGCCAGCAGTGAATGGATGCATGGAGAATCCAACATTCAGTACTTC. It codes for CASSEWMHGESNIQYF. The chain employs TRBV6-1 and TRBJ2-4; D unclear. V gave up 2 bases and J gave up 7 bases, with 18 bases separating them. The CDR3 totals 16 residues. CDR1 and CDR2 from the germline V gene are MNHNS and SASEGT.

This sequence joins TRBV5-8 and TRBJ1-2; the match to TRBD1 covers 7 bases. V trimming: 2 bases; J trimming: 2 bases; junction bases outside the gene matches: 6. CDR1 and CDR2 from the germline V gene are SGHTS and YDEGEE. The CDR3 totals 15 residues. The CDR3 here is CASSFSGTANYGYTF. CDR3 DNA sequence: TGTGCCAGCAGCTTTTCCGGGACAGCCAACTATGGCTACACCTTC.

The chain links TRBV11-2 to TRBJ2-7; 9 bases line up with TRBD2. This CDR3 has 16 residues. With 4 bases clipped from V and 1 base from J, the junction kept 8 bases outside the gene matches. The germline V gene encodes CDR1 SGHAT and CDR2 FQNNGV. DNA for the CDR3: TGTGCCAGCAGCTCCGGGACTAGCTGGTTTTCCTACGAGCAGTACTTC. It translates to CASSSGTSWFSYEQYF.

The chain combines TRBV5-1 with TRBJ2-2, with 7 nucleotides matching TRBD1. J gave up 1 base and V 0 bases, and 0 bases lay outside the gene matches. Germline CDR1 reads SGHRS; CDR2 reads YFSETQ. CDR3 size: 15 residues. CDR3 residues: CASSLGQGNTGELFF. The CDR3 DNA follows: TGCGCCAGCAGCTTGGGACAGGGGAACACCGGGGAGCTGTTTTTT.

The chain combines TRBV27 with TRBJ2-7; no clear D gene. The CDR3 length is 11 residues. CDR1 and CDR2 from the germline V gene are MNHEY and SMNVEV (reference sequence). Trimming took 4 bases from V and 6 from J, leaving 7 bases between them. Here the CDR3 reads CASSSFSEQYF. DNA of the CDR3: TGTGCCAGCAGTTCCTTCTCCGAGCAGTACTTC.